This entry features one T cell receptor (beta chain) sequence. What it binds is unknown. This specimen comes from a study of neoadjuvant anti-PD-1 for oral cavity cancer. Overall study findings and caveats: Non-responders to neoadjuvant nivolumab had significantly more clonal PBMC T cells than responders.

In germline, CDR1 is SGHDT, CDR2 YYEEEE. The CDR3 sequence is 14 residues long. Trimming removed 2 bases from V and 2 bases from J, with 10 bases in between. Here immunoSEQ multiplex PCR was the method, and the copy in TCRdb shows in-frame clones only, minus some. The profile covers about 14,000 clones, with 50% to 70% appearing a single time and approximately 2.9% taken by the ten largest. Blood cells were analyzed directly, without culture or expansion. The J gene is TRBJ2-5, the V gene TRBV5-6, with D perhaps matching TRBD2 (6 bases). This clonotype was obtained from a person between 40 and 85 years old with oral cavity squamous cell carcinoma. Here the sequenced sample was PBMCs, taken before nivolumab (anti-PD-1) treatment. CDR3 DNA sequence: TGTGCCAGCAGCTTCTCGGGAGCTCAAGAGACCCAGTACTTC. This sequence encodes CASSFSGAQETQYF. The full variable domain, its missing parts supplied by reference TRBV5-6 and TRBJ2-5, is DAGVTQSPTHLIKTRGQQVTLRCSPKSGHDTVSWYQQALGQGPQFIFQYYEEEERQRGNFPDRFSGHQFPNYSSELNVNALLLGDSALYLCASSFSGAQETQYFGPGTRLLVL.